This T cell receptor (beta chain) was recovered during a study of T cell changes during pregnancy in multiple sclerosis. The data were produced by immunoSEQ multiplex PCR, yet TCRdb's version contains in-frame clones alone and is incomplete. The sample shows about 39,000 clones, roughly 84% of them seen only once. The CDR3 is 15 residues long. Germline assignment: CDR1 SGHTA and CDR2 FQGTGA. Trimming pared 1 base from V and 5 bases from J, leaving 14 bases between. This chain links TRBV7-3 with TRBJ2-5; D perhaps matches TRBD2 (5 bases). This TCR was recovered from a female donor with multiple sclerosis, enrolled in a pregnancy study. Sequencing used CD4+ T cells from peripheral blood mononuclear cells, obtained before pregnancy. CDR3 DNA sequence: TGTGCCAGCAGCTTAAAAGGTTTCCGAGGGGAGACCCAGTACTTC. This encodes CASSLKGFRGETQYF. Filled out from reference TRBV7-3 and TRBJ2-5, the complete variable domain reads GAGVSQTPSNKVTEKGKYVELRCDPISGHTALYWYRQSLGQGPEFLIYFQGTGAADDSGLPNDRFFAVRPEGSVSTLKIQRTERGDSAVYLCASSLKGFRGETQYFGPGTRLLVL.